This paragraph reports one T cell receptor beta chain. Measured with immunoSEQ multiplex PCR; TCRdb has only the in-frame clones, and not every one. This repertoire shows roughly 200,000 clones, roughly three quarters found once; its top ten account for 1% to 1.5%. The data derive from a study of cytomegalovirus exposure and HLA in healthy donors. The V end lost 1 base, the J end lost 4 bases, and 6 bases lay between the germline ends. This CDR3 is 13 amino acids long. CDR1 LNHDA and CDR2 SQIVND come from the germline V gene (reference sequence). The specimen sequenced was PBMCs. The receptor was derived from a woman in her 30s in good health and CMV-seronegative. V and J are TRBV19 and TRBJ2-3; D not certain. The CDR3 coding sequence is TGTGCCAGTAGTATAGTTACGGCAGATACGCAGTATTTT. Translating gives CASSIVTADTQYF.